This TCR beta chain was sequenced during a study of Tregs in tolerant kidney transplant recipients. Regarding the study as a whole: Expanding Tregs on activated donor B cells appeared to best identify donor-specific TCRbeta clones. No direct test of biological reproducibility was done here. The small number of patients limits these findings pending further validation.

About this clone: Its antigen is as yet unknown.

V was cut by 6 bases and J by 4 bases, with 15 bases left in between. The CDR3 has 14 amino acids. CDR1 MNHEY and CDR2 SMNVEV come from the germline V gene (reference sequence). Recipients received nonmyeloablative bone marrow transplants from related graft donors, with transient mixed chimerism. Unstimulated regulatory T cells (CD4+CD25+CD127-), CD4+CD25- non-regulatory cells, CD4 and CD8 cells were FACS-sorted from thawed PBMCs. The data were produced by immunoSEQ multiplex PCR, yet TCRdb's version contains in-frame clones alone and is incomplete. The sample consists of tens of thousands of clones, 91% of them appearing once.

V gene TRBV27 combines with J gene TRBJ1-2; D unclear. The origin of this receptor is a human patient who received a combined kidney and bone marrow transplant. Some T cells may be supplied by the graft donor. Specimen: CD8+ T cells from blood (PBMCs), collected 24 months after the transplant. CDR3 sequence: CASSPREGFYGYTF. The CDR3 DNA reads TGTGCCAGCAGCCCTCGGGAGGGTTTCTATGGCTACACCTTC.